This T cell receptor beta chain was found in a study of T cell repertoires in cytomegalovirus infection. Overall study context: Newly reported HLA-C-restricted and thoroughly characterized HLA-B-restricted CMV epitopes were employed. TCR beta signatures that were public indicated CMV infection and matching HLA type.

Findings of the study overall: Adding up the frequency of public TCR beta families identified people who carried CMV plus the relevant HLA. Within the response measured ex vivo, HLA-C-restricted CMV-specific TCR beta clonotypes were dominant.

CDR3 length: 13 amino acids. V was clipped by 3 bases and J by 3 bases, with 6 bases between them. Germline V gives CDR1 SGHTA, CDR2 FQGNSA. This clonotype has only a few counts. The antigen remains undetermined. TCRdb called the reads again in MiXCR, with one record for every CDR3 protein. The sample consists of about 890,000 distinct CDR3 sequences, approximately 31% of them appearing once. This receptor was obtained from a human donor in good health (CMV status not recorded). Some clones in this sample may be carry-over from other donors' samples. The sample consisted of cultured CD8+ T cells from PBMCs, taken from culture after CMV antigen stimulation. The chain recombines TRBV7-2 with TRBJ2-1, with D unclear. For the CDR3, the DNA is TGTGCCAGCAGCTTTGTTATCTACAATGAGCAGTTCTTC. Amino acid sequence: CASSFVIYNEQFF.